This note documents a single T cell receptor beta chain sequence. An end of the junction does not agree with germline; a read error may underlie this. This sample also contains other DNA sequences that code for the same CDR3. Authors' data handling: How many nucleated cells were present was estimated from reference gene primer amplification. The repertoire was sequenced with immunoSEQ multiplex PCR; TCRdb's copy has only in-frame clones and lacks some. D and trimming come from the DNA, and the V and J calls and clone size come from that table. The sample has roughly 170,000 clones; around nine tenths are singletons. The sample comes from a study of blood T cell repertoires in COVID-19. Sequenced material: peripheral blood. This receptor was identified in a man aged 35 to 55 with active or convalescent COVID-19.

CDR3 protein: CASSVEGQSEQYF. For the CDR3, the DNA is TGTGCTAGCAGCGTAGAGGGACAGTCCGAGCAGTACTTC. V usage is TRBV9 and J usage is TRBJ2-7, with 7 bases fitting TRBD1. Germline V gives CDR1 SGDLS, CDR2 YYNGEE. The CDR3 covers 13 residues.